The T cell receptor (beta chain) described here comes from a study of T cell responses to AZD1222 COVID-19 vaccine (dated by TCRdb to about 2021). Describing the broader study: AZD1222 recipients with second doses at about 4 weeks or about 12 weeks were pooled, because spike-specific TCR depth and breadth did not differ between schedules. TCR sequencing was performed for roughly 250 trial participants, of whom some 200 were given two doses of AZD1222 and some 25 were given two doses of MenACWY control vaccine. Trial participants were enrolled by age into subgroups of 18-55, 56-69 and 70-plus years, and roughly 150, 30 and 60 TCR-sequenced participants, respectively, were included in these subgroups.

In the case of this clone: Its specific antigen is unknown. No much larger clone exists at a distance of one base, and base qualities are not known.

V and J are truncated by 1 base and 8 bases respectively, leaving an intervening sequence of 15 bases. The CDR1 and CDR2 encoded by the germline V gene are SNHLY and FYNNEI. The CDR3 contains 15 residues, cysteine and phenylalanine counted. Solely the CDR3 DNA is kept, with 45 bases framed from the first base. The CDR3 regions of human TCRbeta chains were analyzed by immunosequencing. The study's own analysis went as follows. TCRs in the repertoires were compared against a reference library of SARS-CoV-2-specific TCRs that had been generated with the MIRA antigen-specificity platform. Breadth was defined as the fraction of unique TCRs that were SARS-CoV-2-associated. Depth was defined as the fraction of total T cells that were SARS-CoV-2-associated. Using the MIRA data, every spike-specific TCR was mapped to the spike region that the TCR reacted to and assigned to either a CD4 or a CD8 class. Log10-transformed breadth and depth values were compared by one-way ANOVA with Sidak's multiple comparisons tests. TCRdb re-hosts the immuneACCESS table, in-frame sequences only. Its copies lack some clones; in the studies checked, an unresolved V gene accounts for under half of them, and the cause for the rest is not known. Clone size and V and J calls were adopted from that table, with D and trimming inferred from the DNA. Here the sample has tens of thousands of clones; 83% occur a single time. The leading ten clones occupy 45% to 60% of the sample.

Read against the paper, the sample's time point label means: baseline before first vaccination. The vaccinee samples were drawn from two UK trials, COV001 and COV002, one of which was a single-blind randomized controlled phase 2/3 trial testing AZD1222 (ChAdOx1 nCoV-19) in healthy adults. For TCRbeta chain sequencing, PBMC samples from trial participants were taken at day 0 and at day 28 after the second dose. Beyond this particular receptor, the publication reports: Nearly half of unique spike-specific TCRs reportedly recognized epitopes outside regions mutated in the B.1.351 and B.1.1.7 variants. No day 14 peak-response samples were available, so repertoires were characterized only after the peak T cell response. In the small 56-69-year group, the increase in depth fell short of significance, most likely because of low power. Spike-specific TCR breadth and depth rose significantly after two AZD1222 doses compared with day 0 and with MenACWY recipients. Conclusions about previously exposed vaccinees are limited because only six or seven AZD1222 recipients were SARS-CoV-2 seropositive at baseline. Vaccine-associated CD4 TCRs spanned the whole spike protein, with dominant responses in regions 160-218 and 743-854. Participants were mostly white British and included more females than males, and it was suggested by the authors that clonal diversity may have been underestimated.

Sample: peripheral blood, taken on day 0 of AZD1222 vaccination. The chain uses TRBV2 and TRBJ2-4; the D call is possibly TRBD1 or TRBD2, each sharing 6 bases. The receptor was isolated from an adult in good health. The CDR3: CASSEGQVGGDIQYF. The DNA sequence is TGTGCCAGCAGTGAAGGACAGGTGGGGGGAGACATTCAGTACTTC.